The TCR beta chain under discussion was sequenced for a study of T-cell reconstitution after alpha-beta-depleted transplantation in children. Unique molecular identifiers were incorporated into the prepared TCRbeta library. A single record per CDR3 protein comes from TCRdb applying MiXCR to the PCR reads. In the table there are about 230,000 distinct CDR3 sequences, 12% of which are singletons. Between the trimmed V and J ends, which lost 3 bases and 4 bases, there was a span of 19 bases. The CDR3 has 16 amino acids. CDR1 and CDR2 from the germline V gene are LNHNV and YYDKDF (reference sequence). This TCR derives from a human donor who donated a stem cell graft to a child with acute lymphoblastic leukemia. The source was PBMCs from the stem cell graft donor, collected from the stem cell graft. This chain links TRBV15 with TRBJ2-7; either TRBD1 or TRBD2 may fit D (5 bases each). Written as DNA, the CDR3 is TGTGCCACCAGCAGTGGATTCGGGGCACAGAGGTACGAGCAGTACTTC. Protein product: CATSSGFGAQRYEQYF. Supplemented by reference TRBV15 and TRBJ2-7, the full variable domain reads DAMVIQNPRYQVTQFGKPVTLSCSQTLNHNVMYWYQQKSSQAPKLLFHYYDKDFNNEADTPDNFQSRRPNTSFCFLDIRSPGLGDTAMYLCATSSGFGAQRYEQYFGPGTRLTVT.